This T cell receptor (beta chain) came from a study of blood T cells in healthy people across ages. Trimming removed 8 bases from V and 3 bases from J, with 16 bases in between. The CDR3 totals 14 residues. The germline CDR1 and CDR2 sequences are MNHEY and SVGEGT. Primers used in a second PCR of roughly 6 to 11 cycles were a sample-barcoded 5' primer and a J-beta primer mix. TCRdb itself ran the 5' RACE reads through MiXCR, one entry per CDR3 protein. This sample has 1.5 million to 1.8 million distinct CDR3 sequences, with about 42% found just once. The chain has TRBV6-2 or TRBV6-3 and TRBJ1-1; no clear D. The TCR sequence derives from a woman aged 18-29 years in good health. Sample: blood. CDR3: CASGREEYYTEAFF. The CDR3 bases are TGTGCCAGCGGGAGGGAAGAGTATTACACTGAAGCTTTCTTT.